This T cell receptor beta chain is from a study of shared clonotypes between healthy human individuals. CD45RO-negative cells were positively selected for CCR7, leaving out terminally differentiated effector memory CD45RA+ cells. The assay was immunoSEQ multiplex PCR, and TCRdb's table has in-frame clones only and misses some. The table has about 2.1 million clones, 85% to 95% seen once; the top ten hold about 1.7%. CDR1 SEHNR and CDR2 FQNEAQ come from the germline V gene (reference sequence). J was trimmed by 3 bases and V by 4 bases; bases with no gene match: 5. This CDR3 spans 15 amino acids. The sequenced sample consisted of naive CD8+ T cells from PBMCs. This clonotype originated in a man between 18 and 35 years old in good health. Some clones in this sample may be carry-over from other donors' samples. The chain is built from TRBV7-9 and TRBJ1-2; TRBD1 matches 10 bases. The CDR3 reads CASSWGQGHHYGYTF. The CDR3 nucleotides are TGTGCCAGCAGCTGGGGACAGGGGCACCACTATGGCTACACCTTC.